The 4 T cell receptor beta chains in this list originate from one sample, sequenced in a study of blood T cell repertoires in COVID-19. Clones were read by immunoSEQ multiplex PCR, and TCRdb kept only the in-frame ones, dropping some. The table has approximately 480,000 clones, about 85% seen once; the top ten hold 0.65% to 0.9%. Sample: PBMCs or T cells enriched from blood (not recorded which). Source of these receptors: a woman aged 18-30 years who had recovered from COVID-19.

The chain combines TRBV20-1 with TRBJ1-6; D is possibly TRBD1 (6 bases). Germline CDR1 is DFQATT and CDR2 is SNEGSKA (reference sequence). The CDR3 covers 9 residues. The V and J ends lost 8 bases and 11 bases respectively, with 7 bases between them. CDR3: CSSGAPLHF. CDR3 coding DNA: TGCAGTTCAGGGGCACCCCTCCACTTT.

The chain links TRBV30 to TRBJ2-2; 11 positions agree with TRBD2. The trim removed 5 bases at V and 4 bases at J, leaving 9 bases unmatched. In germline, CDR1 is GTSNPN, CDR2 SVGIG (reference sequence). The CDR3 runs 16 residues. CDR3 DNA sequence: TGTGCCTGGGACGTTAGCGGGGGGGCAGGCACCGGGGAGCTGTTTTTT. Translation gives CAWDVSGGAGTGELFF.

The chain links TRBV12-3 or TRBV12-4 to TRBJ1-2; 9 bases match TRBD1. The length of the CDR3 is 13 residues. Losses at the gene ends were 6 bases for V and 8 bases for J; bases not matched to a gene: 7. CDR3 nucleotides: TGTGCCAGCAGGACAGGGGGTTTCGCGGGCTACACCTTC. The encoded protein is CASRTGGFAGYTF.

The J gene is TRBJ1-1, the V gene TRBV10-3; D is uncertain. From germline, CDR1 is ENHRY and CDR2 SYGVKD. The V gene lost 2 bases and the J gene lost 1 base, with 5 bases spanning the gap. There are 13 residues in the CDR3. CDR3 coding DNA: TGTGCCATCAGTGAGAGAGGGAACACTGAAGCTTTCTTT. As protein: CAISERGNTEAFF.